The 26 T cell receptor beta chains in this list originate from one sample, sequenced in a study of T cell responses to AZD1222 COVID-19 vaccine. TCRdb's copy holds only in-frame clones and misses some; the assay was immunoSEQ multiplex PCR. The sample lists approximately 150,000 clones; 90% to 95% were seen once. The sample in question was peripheral blood, obtained on day 0 of AZD1222 vaccination. The receptors originated from an adult in good health.

The rearrangement uses TRBV6-5 and TRBJ1-5; 8 bases are a match to TRBD1. Unmatched junction bases numbered 6, after V lost 4 bases and J lost 1 base. Germline V gene lookup returns CDR1 MNHEY and CDR2 SVGAGI. The CDR3 is made up of 16 amino acids. This CDR3 reads CASSSRTGLSNQPQHF. CDR3 bases: TGTGCCAGCAGTTCCAGGACAGGGTTGAGCAATCAGCCCCAGCATTTT.

This CDR3 reads CASSLGPQKGYEQFF. CDR3 in DNA: TGTGCCAGCAGCCTGGGACCGCAAAAAGGGTATGAGCAGTTCTTC. The rearrangement uses TRBV7-9 and TRBJ2-1, with D perhaps matching TRBD1 or TRBD2 (5 bases each). The V end lost 5 bases, the J end lost 8 bases, and 19 bases lay between the germline ends. CDR1 is SEHNR, CDR2 FQNEAQ, per germline (reference sequence). There are 15 residues in the CDR3. The whole variable domain, remainder taken from reference TRBV7-9 and TRBJ2-1, is DTGVSQNPRHKITKRGQNVTFRCDPISEHNRLYWYRQTLGQGPEFLTYFQNEAQLEKSRLLSDRFSAERPKGSFSTLEIQRTEQGDSAMYLCASSLGPQKGYEQFFGPGTRLTVL.

This clone was detected only a few times. J is TRBJ2-7 and V is TRBV9; D call uncertain. The CDR3 is 15 amino acids. Germline V gene data show CDR1 as SGDLS and CDR2 as YYNGEE. V was trimmed by 0 bases and J by 0 bases, leaving 10 bases between them. The DNA for the CDR3 is TGTGCCAGCAGCGTAGACGGGTTTAGCTCCTACGAGCAGTACTTC. Translation: CASSVDGFSSYEQYF.

This clone was seen once. The V and J genes are TRBV12-1 and TRBJ2-1; TRBD2 is taken as the D call from the table, unchecked against the DNA. TRBV12-1 is a known pseudogene. The CDR3 length is 16 residues. For the CDR3, the DNA is TGTGCCAGCAGCTTTTGTAGCGGGGGGTCCTACAATGAGCAGTTCTTC. Encoded protein: CASSFCSGGSYNEQFF.

This clone was picked up one time. The rearrangement joins TRBV5-1 to TRBJ1-2; maybe TRBD1 (5 bases). The germline V gene encodes CDR1 SGHRS and CDR2 YFSETQ. V was cut by 0 bases and J by 3 bases, with 6 bases left in between. The CDR3 covers 13 residues. As DNA, the CDR3 is TGCGCCAGCAGCTTGGTAGGGGACTATGGCTACACCTTC. It yields the protein CASSLVGDYGYTF.

This clone was seen only once. The chain carries TRBV30 and TRBJ2-7; 8 nucleotides match TRBD1. V was clipped by 1 base and J by 12 bases; unmatched bases: 11. Germline assignment: CDR1 GTSNPN and CDR2 SVGIG (reference sequence). The CDR3 has 13 residues. The CDR3 sequence is CAWSALDRAEGYF. The CDR3 nucleotides read TGTGCCTGGAGTGCTCTGGACAGGGCGGAGGGGTACTTC.

V gene TRBV18 combines with J gene TRBJ2-5, with TRBD2 identical over 9 bases. The CDR3 is 16 residues long. V was pared by 2 bases and J by 4 bases, with 8 bases of the junction left unmatched. Germline values: CDR1 KGHSH, CDR2 LQKENI. The CDR3: CASSPRGTSSRETQYF. DNA for the CDR3: TGTGCCAGCTCACCAAGAGGGACTAGCTCCCGAGAGACCCAGTACTTC. The whole variable domain, filled in from reference TRBV18 and TRBJ2-5, reads NAGVMQNPRHLVRRRGQEARLRCSPMKGHSHVYWYRQLPEEGLKFMVYLQKENIIDESGMPKERFSAEFPKEGPSILRIQQVVRGDSAAYFCASSPRGTSSRETQYFGPGTRLLVL.

This clone was seen only once. V is TRBV6-1 and J is TRBJ1-3, with 9 bases fitting TRBD1. CDR3 length: 17 residues. Germline-derived CDR1 and CDR2 are MNHNS and SASEGT. J was trimmed by 0 bases and V by 3 bases; bases with no gene match: 6. The CDR3 region has the DNA TGTGCCAGCAGTGAGGGACAGGGTTTCTCCTCTGGAAACACCATATATTTT. It codes for CASSEGQGFSSGNTIYF.

The chain recombines TRBV2 with TRBJ2-5; 11 bases match TRBD1. This CDR3 has 15 amino acids. Per the germline V gene, CDR1 is SNHLY and CDR2 is FYNNEI. V trimming: 6 bases; J trimming: 3 bases; junction bases outside the gene matches: 6. CDR3 in DNA: TGTGCCAGCAGCCGTCCGGGACAGGGGGAAGAGACCCAGTACTTC. As protein: CASSRPGQGEETQYF.

The chain links TRBV10-3 to TRBJ1-1; D unclear. The CDR3 length is 14 residues. In germline, CDR1 is ENHRY, CDR2 SYGVKD. The V and J ends lost 6 bases and 1 base respectively, with 12 bases between them. CDR3 sequence reads: CAISSSDGNTEAFF. CDR3 coding DNA: TGTGCCATCAGCTCTTCGGACGGGAACACTGAAGCTTTCTTT.

The chain employs TRBV13 and TRBJ2-1, with D hard to call. Germline CDR1 is PRHDT and CDR2 is FYEKMQ (reference sequence). The CDR3 extends over 16 amino acids. Trimming removed 5 bases from V and 3 bases from J, with 17 bases in between. The CDR3 coding sequence is TGTGCCAGCAGCCCGTCCCTAGAGGTGTACTACAATGAGCAGTTCTTC. Translating it yields CASSPSLEVYYNEQFF.

The rearrangement joins TRBV5-6 to TRBJ1-1; D unclear. Trimming took 1 base from V and 0 from J, leaving 13 bases between them. Germline V gene sequence: CDR1 SGHDT, CDR2 YYEEEE. The length of the CDR3 is 16 residues. CDR3 nucleotides: TGTGCCAGCAGCTTGATCCAGAGTGATATGAACACTGAAGCTTTCTTT. Protein product: CASSLIQSDMNTEAFF.

The chain joins TRBV28 to TRBJ2-2, with 14 bases matching TRBD2. Losses at the gene ends were 6 bases for V and 6 bases for J; bases not matched to a gene: 9. The CDR3 runs 17 residues. CDR1 MDHEN and CDR2 SYDVKM come from the germline V gene. CDR3 DNA: TGTGCCAGCAGGTCGACTAGCGGGAGGGCCATTGCCGGGGAGCTGTTTTTT. Its translation is CASRSTSGRAIAGELFF.

The genes are TRBV11-3 and TRBJ2-3, with 9 bases lining up with TRBD1. The V gene's germline CDR1 is SGHNT and CDR2 YENEEA. The CDR3 length is 15 residues. V shed 5 bases and J 3 bases; nucleotides not matched to a gene: 6. CDR3 DNA: TGTGCCAGCAGCCGGGACAGGGCGTCGACAGATACGCAGTATTTT. This sequence encodes CASSRDRASTDTQYF.

The chain uses TRBV27 and TRBJ2-1; 8 positions agree with TRBD1. Germline trimming cut 6 bases from V and 6 bases from J; bases unmatched to any gene: 10. The CDR3 contains 15 residues. Germline CDR1 is MNHEY and CDR2 is SMNVEV (reference sequence). The CDR3 DNA is TGTGCCAGCAGCCCCAGGGGGCTTGATGCCAATGAGCAGTTCTTC. Its protein is CASSPRGLDANEQFF.

The chain recombines TRBV19 with TRBJ1-4; TRBD1 agrees at 7 bases. Germline V gives CDR1 LNHDA, CDR2 SQIVND (reference sequence). This CDR3 spans 15 amino acids. V was clipped by 5 bases and J by 8 bases; unmatched bases: 11. Here the CDR3 DNA reads TGTGCCAGTAGTTCCGAGAACAGGGGTGGCGAAAAACTGTTTTTT. It yields the protein CASSSENRGGEKLFF. The entire variable domain, with the rest obtained from reference TRBV19 and TRBJ1-4, is as follows: DGGITQSPKYLFRKEGQNVTLSCEQNLNHDAMYWYRQDPGQGLRLIYYSQIVNDFQKGDIAEGYSVSREKKESFPLTVTSAQKNPTAFYLCASSSENRGGEKLFFGSGTQLSVL.

The V call is TRBV5-4, the J call TRBJ2-4; possible D gene TRBD2, 6 bases. V lost 4 bases, J lost 6 bases, and 11 bases lay in between. Germline loops: CDR1 SGHNT, CDR2 YYREEE (reference sequence). This CDR3 is built from 13 residues. For the CDR3, the DNA is TGTGCCAGCAGCCCCCCCGGGGGAAACATTCAGTACTTC. Translating it yields CASSPPGGNIQYF.

The count of this clone is one. This rearrangement joins TRBV6-1 to TRBJ1-1; possible D gene TRBD1, 6 bases. Germline assignment: CDR1 MNHNS and CDR2 SASEGT. The ends were cut back, 2 bases at V and 5 bases at J, with 15 bases in the middle. The CDR3 is 15 residues long. CDR3 coding DNA: TGTGCCAGCAGTGAAAGGGGGGCCCCTGCGACTGAAGCTTTCTTT. It yields the protein CASSERGAPATEAFF.

V is TRBV5-6 and J is TRBJ1-2; D not certain. The V and J ends lost 4 bases and 5 bases respectively, with 9 bases between them. The CDR3 is 12 residues long. The germline V gene encodes CDR1 SGHDT and CDR2 YYEEEE. CDR3 region: CASSRIGYGYTF. Here the CDR3 DNA reads TGTGCCAGCAGCAGGATCGGGTATGGCTACACCTTC.

The rearrangement uses TRBV19 and TRBJ1-2, with TRBD1 matching over 7 bases. The V and J ends lost 3 bases and 4 bases, in that order; junction bases with no gene match: 5. This CDR3 comprises 14 residues. Germline values: CDR1 LNHDA, CDR2 SQIVND (reference sequence). In DNA, the CDR3 is TGTGCCAGTAGTATTAGACAGGGACCCTATGGCTACACCTTC. Its translation: CASSIRQGPYGYTF. Variable domain in full (rest from reference TRBV19 and TRBJ1-2): DGGITQSPKYLFRKEGQNVTLSCEQNLNHDAMYWYRQDPGQGLRLIYYSQIVNDFQKGDIAEGYSVSREKKESFPLTVTSAQKNPTAFYLCASSIRQGPYGYTFGSGTRLTVV.

This clone appeared once. J is TRBJ2-1 and V is TRBV28, with TRBD2 identical over 7 bases. Germline lookup yields CDR1 MDHEN and CDR2 SYDVKM. This CDR3 region has 11 residues. The V gene end was trimmed by 4 bases and the J gene end by 10 bases; junction bases not matched to a gene: 1. The CDR3 loop reads CASSSLAEQFF. In DNA, the CDR3 is TGTGCCAGCAGTTCACTAGCGGAGCAGTTCTTC.

This clone was observed once. This sequence joins TRBV3-1 (or the pseudogene TRBV3-2) and TRBJ2-5; a weak D match, TRBD2 (6 bases). This CDR3 has 16 amino acids. The germline V gene encodes CDR1 LGHDT and CDR2 YNNKEL (reference sequence). Between the trimmed V and J ends, which lost 6 bases and 5 bases, there was a span of 22 bases. CDR3 DNA: TGTGCCAGCAGGAGAGGAAGGGTCTGGGGGGTGGAGACCCAGTACTTC. Translation gives CASRRGRVWGVETQYF.

This sequence joins TRBV19 and TRBJ2-1; TRBD2 aligns across 11 bases. Per germline, CDR1 LNHDA and CDR2 SQIVND (reference sequence). This CDR3 has 15 amino acids. V dropped 6 bases and J dropped 9; count of bases not matched to a gene: 10. As DNA, the CDR3 is TGTGCCAGTAGCCCTGTCCTAGCGGGGGGAATTGAGCAGTTCTTC. It is translated as CASSPVLAGGIEQFF. The variable domain in full, with the rest retrieved from reference TRBV19 and TRBJ2-1, is DGGITQSPKYLFRKEGQNVTLSCEQNLNHDAMYWYRQDPGQGLRLIYYSQIVNDFQKGDIAEGYSVSREKKESFPLTVTSAQKNPTAFYLCASSPVLAGGIEQFFGPGTRLTVL.

V is TRBV6-5 and J is TRBJ2-6; TRBD2 is a possible D gene (5 bases). The V end lost 6 bases, the J end lost 0 bases, and 9 bases lay between the germline ends. There are 15 residues in the CDR3. The germline V gene has CDR1 MNHEY and CDR2 SVGAGI. CDR3 coding DNA: TGTGCCAGCAGGCCGGGGAGCTCTGGGGCCAACGTCCTGACTTTC. Translation: CASRPGSSGANVLTF.

Details on this clone: Other DNA sequences in this sample translate to the same CDR3. V usage is TRBV7-9 and J usage is TRBJ1-2; D remains ambiguous. Per the germline V gene, CDR1 is SEHNR and CDR2 is FQNEAQ (reference sequence). The CDR3 extends over 14 amino acids. V was clipped by 2 bases and J by 0 bases, with 7 bases between them. The CDR3 here is CASSLLGANYGYTF. The CDR3 nucleotides read TGTGCCAGCAGCTTACTAGGAGCTAACTATGGCTACACCTTC. The full variable domain, completed using reference TRBV7-9 and TRBJ1-2, is DTGVSQNPRHKITKRGQNVTFRCDPISEHNRLYWYRQTLGQGPEFLTYFQNEAQLEKSRLLSDRFSAERPKGSFSTLEIQRTEQGDSAMYLCASSLLGANYGYTFGSGTRLTVV.

This clone is labeled large. J is TRBJ2-7 and V is TRBV7-6; D might be TRBD1 (5 bases). CDR1 SGHVS and CDR2 FNYEAQ come from the germline V gene. CDR3 length equals 15 residues. V lost 1 base to trimming and J lost 7 bases, with 17 bases between them. The CDR3 spells CASSLEGAPGREQYF. The CDR3 nucleotides read TGTGCCAGCAGCTTAGAAGGTGCGCCAGGGCGGGAGCAGTACTTC.